The clone carrying this T cell receptor (beta chain) was counted between two and nine times. One entry per CDR3 protein results from TCRdb running MiXCR on the reads. Of fewer than 350,000 distinct CDR3 sequences in the sample, over 7.5% were seen once. This sample was taken from a study of T cell repertoires in cytomegalovirus infection. The CDR3 covers 16 residues. After removal of 5 bases from V and 1 base from J, the junction contained 3 bases not matched to a gene. Per the germline V gene, CDR1 is KGHSH and CDR2 is LQKENI. Sequencing was carried out using PBMCs. This receptor was identified in a human donor in good health (CMV status not recorded). Some clones in this sample may be carry-over from other donors' samples. The chain joins TRBV18 to TRBJ1-6; the match to TRBD1 covers 9 bases. The CDR3 DNA reads as TGTGCCAGCTCAGAACAGGGGGCTTCCTATAATTCACCCCTCCACTTT. Its translation: CASSEQGASYNSPLHF.